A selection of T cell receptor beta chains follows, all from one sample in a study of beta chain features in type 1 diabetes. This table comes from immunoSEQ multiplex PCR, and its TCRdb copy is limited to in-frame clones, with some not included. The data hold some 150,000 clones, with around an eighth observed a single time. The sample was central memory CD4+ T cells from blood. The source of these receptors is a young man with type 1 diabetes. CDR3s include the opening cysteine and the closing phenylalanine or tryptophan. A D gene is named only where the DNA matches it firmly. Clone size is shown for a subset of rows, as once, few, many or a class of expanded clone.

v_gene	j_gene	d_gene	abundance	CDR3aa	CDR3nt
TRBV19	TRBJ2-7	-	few	CASATGVPGGEQYF	TGTGCCAGTGCCACAGGGGTCCCTGGGGGGGAGCAGTACTTC
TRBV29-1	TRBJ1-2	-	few	CSVRTATYGYTF	TGCAGCGTACGGACAGCCACCTATGGCTACACCTTC
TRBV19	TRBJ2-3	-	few	CASSTYSSTDTQYF	TGTGCCAGTAGTACTTATTCTAGCACAGATACGCAGTATTTT
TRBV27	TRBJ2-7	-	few	CASKFNSAYEQYF	TGTGCCAGCAAGTTTAATAGCGCCTACGAGCAGTACTTC
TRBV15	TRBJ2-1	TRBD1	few	CATGTGPLPPAEQFF	TGTGCCACGGGGACAGGGCCCTTGCCCCCTGCTGAGCAGTTCTTC
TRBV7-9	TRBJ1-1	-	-	CASMELWNTEAFF	TGTGCCAGCATGGAGCTATGGAACACTGAAGCTTTCTTT
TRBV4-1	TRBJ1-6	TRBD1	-	CASSRDRDNSPLHF	TGCGCCAGCAGCCGGGACAGGGATAATTCACCCCTCCACTTT
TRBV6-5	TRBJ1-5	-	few	CASRGLGNQPQHF	TGTGCCAGCAGAGGCTTGGGGAATCAGCCCCAGCATTTT
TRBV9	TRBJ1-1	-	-	CASSVDLYNTEAFF	TGTGCCAGCAGCGTAGATCTGTATAACACTGAAGCTTTCTTT
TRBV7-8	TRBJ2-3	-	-	CASSFRDGGTDTQYF	TGTGCCAGCAGCTTTAGAGACGGAGGCACAGATACGCAGTATTTT
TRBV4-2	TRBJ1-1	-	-	CASSQAQGGGTEAFF	TGTGCCAGCAGCCAAGCTCAGGGTGGGGGCACTGAAGCTTTCTTT
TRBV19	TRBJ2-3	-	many	CASSILRGTSTDTQYF	TGTGCCAGTAGTATCCTGAGGGGGACTAGCACAGATACGCAGTATTTT
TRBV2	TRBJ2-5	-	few	CASSGLRTYQETQYF	TGTGCCAGCAGTGGGCTCCGGACCTACCAGGAGACCCAGTACTTC
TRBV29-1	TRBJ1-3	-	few	CSVGSEGNTIYF	TGCAGCGTCGGCAGTGAGGGAAACACCATATATTTT
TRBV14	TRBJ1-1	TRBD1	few	CASSRTRQGNTEAFF	TGTGCCAGCAGCCGGACCCGACAGGGGAACACTGAAGCTTTCTTT
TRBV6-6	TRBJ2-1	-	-	CASSPGRARSYNEQFF	TGTGCCAGCAGCCCCGGCCGGGCCCGGTCCTACAATGAGCAGTTCTTC
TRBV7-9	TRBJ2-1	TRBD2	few	CASSPTGLAGGYEQFF	TGTGCCAGCAGCCCTACGGGGCTAGCGGGGGGGTATGAGCAGTTCTTC
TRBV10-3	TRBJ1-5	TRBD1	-	CAIRLDRDQPQHF	TGTGCCATCAGATTGGACAGGGATCAGCCCCAGCATTTT
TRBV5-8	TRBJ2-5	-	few	CASSYRAETQYF	TGTGCCAGCAGCTACAGAGCAGAGACCCAGTACTTC
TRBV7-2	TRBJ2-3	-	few	CASSLVGASTDTQYF	TGTGCCAGCAGCTTAGTTGGGGCTAGCACAGATACGCAGTATTTT
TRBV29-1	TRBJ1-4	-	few	CSVAAGGEGEKLFF	TGCAGCGTTGCCGCGGGGGGGGAGGGCGAAAAACTGTTTTTT
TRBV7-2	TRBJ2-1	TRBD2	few	CASSYGLAGAREQFF	TGTGCCAGCAGCTACGGACTAGCGGGGGCGAGAGAGCAGTTCTTC
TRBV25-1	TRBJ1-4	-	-	CASSEYGERGEKLFF	TGTGCCAGCAGTGAATACGGAGAGCGTGGTGAAAAACTGTTTTTT
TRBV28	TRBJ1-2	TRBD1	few	CATGTGPYGYTF	TGTGCCACCGGGACAGGGCCCTATGGCTACACCTTC
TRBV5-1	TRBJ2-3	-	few	CASSKGTTADTQYF	TGCGCCAGCAGCAAGGGAACGACCGCAGATACGCAGTATTTT
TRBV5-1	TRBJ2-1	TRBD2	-	CASSLGGTNYNEQFF	TGCGCCAGCAGCCTGGGAGGGACGAATTACAATGAGCAGTTCTTC
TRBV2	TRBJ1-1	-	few	CASSARVGEAFF	TGTGCCAGCAGTGCCAGGGTGGGGGAAGCTTTCTTT
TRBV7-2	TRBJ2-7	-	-	CASSLVGTYEQYF	TGTGCCAGCAGCTTAGTCGGCACCTACGAGCAGTACTTC
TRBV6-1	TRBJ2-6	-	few	CASRDFLAGANVLTF	TGTGCCAGCAGGGACTTTCTGGCTGGGGCCAACGTCCTGACTTTC
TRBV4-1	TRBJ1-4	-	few	CASSQVGVGRGEKLFF	TGCGCCAGCAGCCAAGTGGGCGTGGGGCGAGGGGAAAAACTGTTTTTT
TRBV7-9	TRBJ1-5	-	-	CASSLVGEGQPQHF	TGTGCCAGCAGCTTAGTGGGGGAGGGTCAGCCCCAGCATTTT
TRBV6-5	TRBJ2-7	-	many	CASRRRVESSYEQYF	TGTGCCAGCAGGCGAAGGGTCGAGAGCTCCTACGAGCAGTACTTC
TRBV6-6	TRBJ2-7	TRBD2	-	CVCSGYDEQYF	TGTGTTTGTAGCGGGTACGACGAGCAGTACTTC
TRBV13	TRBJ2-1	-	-	CASSLGSSVNEQFF	TGTGCCAGCAGCTTAGGTTCCTCAGTCAATGAGCAGTTCTTC
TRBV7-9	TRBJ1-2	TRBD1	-	CASNPGQGLGGYTF	TGTGCCAGCAACCCCGGACAGGGGCTAGGGGGCTACACCTTC
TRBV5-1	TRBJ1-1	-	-	CASSPGWETEAFF	TGCGCCAGCAGTCCCGGATGGGAGACTGAAGCTTTCTTT
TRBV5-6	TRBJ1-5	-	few	CASSGVNQPQHF	TGTGCCAGCAGTGGGGTCAATCAGCCCCAGCATTTT
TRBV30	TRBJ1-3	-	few	CAWDFGADGNTIYF	TGTGCCTGGGATTTCGGGGCGGATGGAAACACCATATATTTT
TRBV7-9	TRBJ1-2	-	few	CASGRNYGYTF	TGTGCCAGCGGACGTAACTATGGCTACACCTTC
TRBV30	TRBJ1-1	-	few	CAWSGTANTEAFF	TGTGCCTGGAGTGGGACAGCAAACACTGAAGCTTTCTTT
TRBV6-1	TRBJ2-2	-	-	CASSDSGELFF	TGTGCCAGCAGTGACTCCGGGGAGCTGTTTTTT
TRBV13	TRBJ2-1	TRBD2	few	CASSSFYSLAGGHSEQFF	TGTGCCAGCAGCTCCTTCTATTCACTAGCGGGGGGGCATAGTGAGCAGTTCTTC
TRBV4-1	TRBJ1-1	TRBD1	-	CASSQRDRNAEAFF	TGCGCCAGCAGCCAACGGGACAGGAACGCTGAAGCTTTCTTT
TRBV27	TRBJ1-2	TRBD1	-	CASSFSYGQGTGYTF	TGTGCCAGCAGTTTTTCTTACGGACAGGGGACAGGCTACACCTTC
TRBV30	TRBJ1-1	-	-	CAFPGADTEAFF	TGTGCCTTCCCAGGGGCGGACACTGAAGCTTTCTTT
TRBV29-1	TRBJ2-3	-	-	CSVLKADTQYF	TGCAGCGTGCTCAAGGCAGATACGCAGTATTTT
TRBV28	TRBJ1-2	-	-	CASTTSAANGYTF	TGTGCCAGCACTACCAGCGCCGCAAATGGCTACACCTTC
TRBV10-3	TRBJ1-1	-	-	CAITTDGKNTEAFF	TGTGCCATCACCACGGACGGTAAGAACACTGAAGCTTTCTTT